This T cell receptor (beta chain) was profiled in a study of identical twins. TCRdb called the 5' RACE reads again in MiXCR, with one record for every CDR3 protein. The sample contains about 530,000 distinct CDR3 sequences, over 12% of which appear only once. Per the germline V gene, CDR1 is SEHNR and CDR2 is FQNEAQ (reference sequence). This CDR3 is built from 14 residues. The junction had 9 bases not matched to a gene; V was cut back by 6 bases and J by 5 bases. This sample was shared with a second study, whose subject was yellow fever vaccine responses in identical twins.

Specimen: CD4+ T cells sorted from blood. The V and J genes are TRBV7-9 and TRBJ2-5; 7 bases are a match to TRBD1. This TCR was recovered from a woman under 30 in good health. The CDR3 region is CASRTTGERETQYF. DNA of the CDR3: TGTGCCAGCAGAACTACAGGGGAGCGGGAGACCCAGTACTTC.